What follows are 27 T cell receptor beta chains derived from one specimen sequenced in a study of long-term antiretroviral therapy in people with HIV. Survey-level resolution applied to immunoSEQ assay v3.0. Sequencing used immunoSEQ multiplex PCR; TCRdb keeps in-frame clones, though not all of them. The sample shows tens of thousands of clones, roughly 84% of them seen only once. The sequenced sample was unsorted PBMCs, obtained 1.3 years after starting antiretroviral therapy. These receptors were obtained from a man between 60 and 75 years old with HIV.

This sequence joins TRBV30 and TRBJ2-2, with a possible D match to TRBD2 (7 bases). The CDR3 runs to 14 residues. The V and J ends lost 5 bases and 2 bases respectively, with 12 bases between them. CDR1 and CDR2 from the germline V gene are GTSNPN and SVGIG (reference sequence). This CDR3 reads CAWGRGGNTGELFF. Here the CDR3 DNA reads TGTGCCTGGGGGAGGGGGGGAAACACCGGGGAGCTGTTTTTT.

The V and J genes are TRBV7-2 and TRBJ1-6; TRBD1 aligns across 7 bases. The CDR3 covers 18 residues. Germline loops: CDR1 SGHTA, CDR2 FQGNSA. The trim removed 5 bases at V and 4 bases at J, leaving 14 bases unmatched. The CDR3 nucleotides are TGTGCCAGCAGCCCCCGGATGACAGGGCGATTATATAATTCACCCCTCCACTTT. It encodes CASSPRMTGRLYNSPLHF.

The chain couples TRBV15 to TRBJ2-3; D is possibly TRBD2 (6 bases). Germline V gene data show CDR1 as LNHNV and CDR2 as YYDKDF (reference sequence). This CDR3 is built from 16 residues. V was pared by 0 bases and J by 4 bases, with 14 bases between. The CDR3 region is CATSRETGLLPDTQYF. CDR3 coding DNA: TGTGCCACCAGCAGAGAGACGGGACTGCTGCCAGATACGCAGTATTTT.

This chain links TRBV10-3 with TRBJ1-2, with 7 bases aligning to TRBD1. The CDR3 loop spans 15 amino acids. The germline V gene encodes CDR1 ENHRY and CDR2 SYGVKD. Unmatched junction bases numbered 15, after V lost 8 bases and J lost 6 bases. The chain's CDR3 is CAISVSGGALDGYTF. In DNA, the CDR3 is TGTGCCATCTCCGTCTCAGGGGGGGCATTGGATGGCTACACCTTC.

This clone came up a few times. The chain couples TRBV2 to TRBJ1-6, with no clear D. V dropped 6 bases and J dropped 9 bases, with 15 bases sitting between them. CDR1 and CDR2 from the germline V gene are SNHLY and FYNNEI. The CDR3 consists of 14 residues. Here the CDR3 reads CASSVDVGPSPLHF. The CDR3 DNA reads TGTGCCAGCAGCGTTGATGTCGGCCCTTCACCCCTCCACTTT.

The chain uses TRBV29-1 and TRBJ2-5; TRBD1 matches 7 bases. This CDR3 comprises 12 residues. Germline V gene data show CDR1 as SQVTM and CDR2 as ANQGSEA. J was trimmed by 4 bases and V by 4 bases; bases with no gene match: 3. The CDR3 DNA follows: TGCAGCGTTGGTCGACAGGGAGAGACCCAGTACTTC. Its protein is CSVGRQGETQYF.

V gene TRBV29-1 combines with J gene TRBJ1-1, with D tentatively TRBD1 (5 bases). The ends were cut back, 4 bases at V and 7 bases at J, with 16 bases in the middle. The CDR3 contains 13 residues. CDR1 and CDR2 (germline): SQVTM, ANQGSEA. The CDR3 loop reads CSVGSPQGDEAFF. CDR3 coding DNA: TGCAGCGTTGGAAGCCCTCAGGGTGATGAAGCTTTCTTT.

The chain has TRBV18 and TRBJ1-3, with D perhaps matching TRBD1 (6 bases). CDR3 length: 17 amino acids. V was pared by 2 bases and J by 4 bases, with 18 bases between. Per the germline V gene, CDR1 is KGHSH and CDR2 is LQKENI. CDR3 bases: TGTGCCAGCTCACCAAATTTCCGGACAGCCGAGGGAAACACCATATATTTT. It specifies CASSPNFRTAEGNTIYF.

J is TRBJ1-5 and V is TRBV2, with D tentatively TRBD1 (6 bases). The ends were cut back, 6 bases at V and 6 bases at J, with 12 bases in the middle. CDR1 and CDR2 (germline): SNHLY, FYNNEI. The CDR3 totals 13 residues. CDR3 sequence: CASSRGVSQPQHF. CDR3 bases: TGTGCCAGCAGCAGGGGAGTAAGTCAGCCCCAGCATTTT.

The chain recombines TRBV6-6 with TRBJ2-2; 12 positions agree with TRBD2. This CDR3 has 16 amino acids. Germline V gene sequence: CDR1 MNHNY, CDR2 SVGAGI (reference sequence). The trim removed 6 bases at V and 1 base at J, leaving 3 bases unmatched. The CDR3 DNA is TGTGCCAGCAGCTGGACTAGCGGGGAGAACACCGGGGAGCTGTTTTTT. Protein product: CASSWTSGENTGELFF.

V and J are TRBV2 and TRBJ1-4, with D maybe TRBD1 (6 bases). Germline CDR1 reads SNHLY; CDR2 reads FYNNEI. This CDR3 region has 14 residues. The V and J ends lost 6 bases and 8 bases respectively, with 16 bases between them. CDR3 region: CASRTDSWGEKLFF. The CDR3 DNA reads as TGTGCCAGCAGAACGGACAGTTGGGGGGAAAAACTGTTTTTT.

The chain carries TRBV7-9 and TRBJ2-3; tentatively, D is TRBD2 (5 bases). V lost 5 bases, J lost 2 bases, and 11 bases lay in between. Germline V CDR1 and CDR2: SEHNR, FQNEAQ (reference sequence). The CDR3 totals 14 residues. CDR3 DNA sequence: TGTGCCAGCAGCGACCTCCGGGACACAGATACGCAGTATTTT. Amino acid sequence: CASSDLRDTDTQYF.

V gene TRBV5-6 combines with J gene TRBJ1-6; D not certain. CDR3 length: 13 residues. V was pared by 3 bases and J by 5 bases, with 6 bases between. CDR1 is SGHDT and CDR2 is YYEEEE in the germline V gene. CDR3 region: CASSWENNSPLHF. Here the CDR3 DNA reads TGTGCCAGCAGCTGGGAAAATAATTCACCCCTCCACTTT. Full variable domain (missing parts from reference TRBV5-6 and TRBJ1-6): DAGVTQSPTHLIKTRGQQVTLRCSPKSGHDTVSWYQQALGQGPQFIFQYYEEEERQRGNFPDRFSGHQFPNYSSELNVNALLLGDSALYLCASSWENNSPLHFGNGTRLTVT.

The CDR3 DNA follows: TGTGCCTGGAGTGACAGGGGCAATCAGCCCCAGCATTTT. This translates into CAWSDRGNQPQHF. This chain connects TRBV30 to TRBJ1-5; TRBD1 might be the D (6 bases). The CDR3 extends over 13 amino acids. Looked up from germline, CDR1 is GTSNPN and CDR2 is SVGIG (reference sequence). Between the trimmed V and J ends, which lost 1 base and 2 bases, there was a span of 6 bases.

This chain links TRBV9 with TRBJ2-3, with 9 bases fitting TRBD2. V shed 3 bases, J shed 2 bases, and the junction held 10 bases outside the gene matches. Looked up from germline, CDR1 is SGDLS and CDR2 is YYNGEE. The CDR3 has 17 amino acids. CDR3 sequence reads: CASSARGLAGTTDTQYF. CDR3 in DNA: TGTGCCAGCAGCGCAAGGGGACTAGCAGGAACCACAGATACGCAGTATTTT.

V gene TRBV6-1 combines with J gene TRBJ1-5; D gene ambiguous. CDR3 length: 13 amino acids. Trimming shortened V by 3 bases and J by 4 bases, and 7 bases separated the two germline ends. Germline lookup yields CDR1 MNHNS and CDR2 SASEGT. As DNA, the CDR3 is TGTGCCAGCAGTGAGGGTAGAAATCAGCCCCAGCATTTT. This sequence encodes CASSEGRNQPQHF.

V usage is TRBV6-5 and J usage is TRBJ1-2, with a possible D match to TRBD1 (6 bases). The V end lost 0 bases, the J end lost 7 bases, and 12 bases lay between the germline ends. The CDR3 has 14 residues. Per the germline V gene, CDR1 is MNHEY and CDR2 is SVGAGI. CDR3 bases: TGTGCCAGCAGTTACTCCGGGGGGGGCTCTGGCTACACCTTC. Protein product: CASSYSGGGSGYTF.

V gene TRBV7-9 combines with J gene TRBJ2-1, with D perhaps matching TRBD1 (6 bases). This CDR3 has 13 amino acids. Trimming cost V 1 base and J 6 bases, with 7 bases left between them. The germline V gene encodes CDR1 SEHNR and CDR2 FQNEAQ (reference sequence). The CDR3 loop reads CASSLGDTNEQFF. CDR3 nucleotide sequence: TGTGCCAGCAGCTTAGGGGACACCAATGAGCAGTTCTTC.

The chain links TRBV4-1 to TRBJ1-2; D not certain. V lost 7 bases, J lost 0 bases, and 15 bases lay in between. This CDR3 has 15 residues. Germline loops: CDR1 MGHRA, CDR2 YSYEKL. In DNA form, the CDR3 reads TGCGCCAGCACCCTGGGTGGAGAAGCTAACTATGGCTACACCTTC. Translation gives CASTLGGEANYGYTF.

This clone was seen a single time. The chain couples TRBV5-1 to TRBJ1-5; D is possibly TRBD1 (6 bases). Trimming stripped 4 bases from V and 6 bases from J, with 14 bases between. This CDR3 has 14 residues. From germline, CDR1 is SGHRS and CDR2 YFSETQ. Here the CDR3 DNA reads TGCGCCAGCAGCGTACAGGGTTTTGGTCAGCCCCAGCATTTT. Encoded protein: CASSVQGFGQPQHF.

V gene TRBV5-1 combines with J gene TRBJ2-4; no reliable D call. Germline V gene lookup returns CDR1 SGHRS and CDR2 YFSETQ. V lost 1 base, J lost 5 bases, and 7 bases lay in between. The length of the CDR3 is 13 residues. The CDR3 bases are TGCGCCAGCAGCTTGAGGAGTCAAAACATTCAGTACTTC. It codes for CASSLRSQNIQYF.

This rearrangement joins TRBV5-1 to TRBJ1-1; D is undetermined. The CDR3 runs 15 residues. Germline V gene sequence: CDR1 SGHRS, CDR2 YFSETQ. The ends were cut back, 2 bases at V and 1 base at J, with 12 bases in the middle. The CDR3 DNA sequence: TGCGCCAGCAGCTTAGGTTTGGGGAGGAACACTGAAGCTTTCTTT. Protein product: CASSLGLGRNTEAFF.

V usage is TRBV4-1 and J usage is TRBJ2-7; D perhaps matches TRBD1 (6 bases). CDR3 length equals 14 residues. The V end lost 3 bases, the J end lost 0 bases, and 9 bases lay between the germline ends. The germline gives CDR1 MGHRA, CDR2 YSYEKL. CDR3 DNA sequence: TGCGCCAGCAGCCACTGGACAGTCTCCTACGAGCAGTACTTC. Protein: CASSHWTVSYEQYF.

The chain couples TRBV13 to TRBJ1-2; a weak D match, TRBD1 (5 bases). The CDR3 is 17 residues long. CDR1 PRHDT and CDR2 FYEKMQ come from the germline V gene (reference sequence). Trimming removed 6 bases at V and 0 bases at J, with 20 bases between. CDR3 protein: CASRSRLRDSSNYGYTF. The CDR3 nucleotides read TGTGCCAGCAGATCGCGCCTTCGGGACTCCTCTAACTATGGCTACACCTTC.

The chain couples TRBV11-3 to TRBJ2-1; 9 nucleotides match TRBD2. Germline assignment: CDR1 SGHNT and CDR2 YENEEA. This CDR3 has 16 residues. After removal of 3 bases from V and 9 bases from J, the junction contained 12 bases not matched to a gene. CDR3 amino acids: CASSFSGGLPLSEQFF. DNA for the CDR3: TGTGCCAGCAGCTTTAGCGGGGGCCTACCCCTGAGTGAGCAGTTCTTC.

J is TRBJ2-5 and V is TRBV11-3; D is unclear. V lost 0 bases to trimming and J lost 6 bases, with 8 bases between them. The CDR3 loop spans 13 amino acids. Germline V gene lookup returns CDR1 SGHNT and CDR2 YENEEA. In nucleotides, the CDR3 is TGTGCCAGCAGCTTAGATCCCAGAAAGACCCAGTACTTC. This sequence encodes CASSLDPRKTQYF.

The genes are TRBV6-1 and TRBJ1-2; D perhaps matches TRBD1 (5 bases). The CDR3 contains 15 residues. With 1 base removed from V and 2 bases from J, the gap between germline ends came to 11 bases. Germline CDR1 MNHNS, CDR2 SASEGT. CDR3 loop: CASSEGYGANYGYTF. The CDR3 region has the DNA TGTGCCAGCAGTGAAGGCTATGGGGCCAACTATGGCTACACCTTC.